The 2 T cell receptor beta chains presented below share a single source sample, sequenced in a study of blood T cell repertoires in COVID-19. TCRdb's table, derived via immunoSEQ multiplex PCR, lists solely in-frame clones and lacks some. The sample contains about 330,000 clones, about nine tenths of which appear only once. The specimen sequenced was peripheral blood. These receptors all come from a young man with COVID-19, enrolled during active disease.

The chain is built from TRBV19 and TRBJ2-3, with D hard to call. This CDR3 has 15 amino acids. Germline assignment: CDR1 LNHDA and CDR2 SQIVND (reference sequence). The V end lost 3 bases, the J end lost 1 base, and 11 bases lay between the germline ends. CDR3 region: CASSIPSRGTDTQYF. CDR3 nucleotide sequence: TGTGCCAGTAGTATCCCAAGTCGCGGCACAGATACGCAGTATTTT.

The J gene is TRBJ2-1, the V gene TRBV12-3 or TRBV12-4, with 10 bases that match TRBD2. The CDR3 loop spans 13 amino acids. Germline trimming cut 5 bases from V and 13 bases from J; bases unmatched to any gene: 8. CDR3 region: CASSLLAGVDQFF. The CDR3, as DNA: TGTGCCAGCAGTCTTCTAGCGGGAGTGGATCAGTTCTTC.